This T cell receptor (beta chain) came from a study of T cells in localized non-small cell lung cancer. About this clone: Antigen: not known.

Study-level points and caveats: Clonality peaked in uninvolved adjacent lung rather than tumor. Out of the top 100 tumor clones, a median approximately 61 were seen in adjacent lung. Without multi-region sequencing, intratumor heterogeneity could not be excluded. Greater blood T cell density accompanied longer overall survival.

Profiling relied on immunoSEQ multiplex PCR, and the TCRdb table lists in-frame clones only, not all of them. The top ten clones hold about 3.5% of a sample with tens of thousands of clones, around 84% of them seen once. This sequence was found in a man between 18 and 55 years old with stage I lung adenocarcinoma. This specimen was peripheral blood, taken before any cancer treatment.

Written as DNA, the CDR3 is TGTGCCATCAGGAGAGGGAGGGGAGACCTCATGAACACTGAAGCTTTCTTT. It codes for CAIRRGRGDLMNTEAFF. The chain employs TRBV10-3 and TRBJ1-1, with D tentatively TRBD1 (5 bases). The V end was cut by 6 bases, the J end by 0 bases, with 20 bases between. Germline V gene data show CDR1 as ENHRY and CDR2 as SYGVKD. The CDR3 has 17 residues.